Listed here is a single T cell receptor beta chain. The antigen this receptor binds is unknown. Per-base qualities were not stored, and no clone one base away is much larger. This sample is part of a study of shared clonotypes between healthy human individuals (dated by TCRdb to 2020 to 2022). With regard to the full study: A couple of women and three men aged 18 to 49 years were included in the cohort. To estimate repertoire size and how much clonotypes are shared between individuals, the study performed deep sequencing of blood TCR repertoires from a handful of healthy adults. Libraries were prepared and TCR repertoires were sequenced by different laboratories using diverse techniques, in order to increase sequencing depth and limit assay-specific biases. Per donor, leukapheresis produced somewhere between about 0.85 and 10 billion PBMCs.

V loses 0 bases, J loses 0 bases, and the germline ends lie 18 bases apart. Based on the germline V gene (reference sequence), the CDR1 and CDR2 sequences are LNHNV and YYDKDF. The CDR3 runs 19 amino acids, cysteine and phenylalanine included. CDR3 DNA is the only sequence kept; it has 57 bases, read in frame from the first base. Using the deep immunoSEQ assay, TCR CDR3 regions were amplified from genomic DNA by multiplex PCR. Extracted genomic DNA from each cell subset was distributed evenly across all wells of several immunoSEQ 96-well plates, and each plate was treated as a replicate. For unsorted PBMC, 300 ng genomic DNA, equal to approximately 30,000 T cell genomes, was loaded into each replicate PCR. Ten immunoSEQ deep assay plates were used to sequence unsorted PBMC genomic DNA. Purified libraries were quantified with a Qubit 3.0 fluorometer, sized on a Bioanalyzer 2100, and re-quantified with the KAPA Library Quantification kit. Each immunoSEQ 96-well plate was sequenced on its own single-read 150-cycle Illumina NextSeq 550 flow cell. In the paper's pipeline: Because the immunoSEQ output held only junctional sequences and lacked quality scores, the filtering could not match the filtering applied to full-length reads. Sequences were annotated with PyIR, a Python wrapper for IgBLAST v1.9, and V/J genes and CDR3 were assigned using IMGT germline references. Reads were filtered out if the reads had weak V/J assignments (E-value above 1e-6), no CDR3, stop codons, out-of-frame junctions, or ambiguous translated residues. V3J clonotypes were defined as sequences sharing an identical inferred V gene, J gene, and CDR3 amino acid sequence. The percentage overlap between two repertoires was calculated by dividing the number of shared unique clonotypes by the size of the smaller repertoire. Richness of each repertoire was evaluated using RTK rarefaction, the Chao1 estimator, and Recon v2.1 estimates of unobserved clonotypes. TCRdb obtained this table from immuneACCESS and retained in-frame rearrangements with V and J assigned. These tables miss some clones; where compared with another copy, unresolved V genes account for less than half of the shortfall, and the remainder is unexplained. Clonal size and the V and J genes are those of that table, whereas D and trimming came from the DNA. This sample is represented by 530,000 or so clones; around 79% of them were singletons. Jointly, the top ten make up under 15% of the sample.

Donors were healthy HIV-negative adults with no recently reported acute infections or vaccinations. Every donor was a Caucasian adult residing in Nashville, Tennessee, USA. In the unsorted samples, approximately 82 million PBMCs were counted, and genomic DNA was extracted using the QIAamp DNA Blood Mini kit. Blood was collected by leukapheresis, and PBMCs were isolated by Ficoll-Histopaque density gradient centrifugation and then cryopreserved in liquid nitrogen vapor phase. The paper as a whole reports these results and caveats: Because the study included only a small number of donors, the genetic and exposure-history diversity represented was limited. Based on pairwise subsampling, the degree of clonotype sharing among donors was expected to be affected by sequencing depth. Sampling was limited to blood, and TCR repertoires in tissue likely differ from TCR repertoires in blood.

This receptor was identified in a woman aged 35 to 49 in good health. Some clones in this sample may be carry-over from other donors' samples. Recombination joined TRBV15 with TRBJ1-3; TRBD1 is perhaps the D gene, given 6 matching bases. The specimen was PBMCs. The DNA is as follows: TGTGCCACCAGCAGAGATCTCAGGACAGACTCCTTCTCTGGAAACACCATATATTTT. Its amino acids are CATSRDLRTDSFSGNTIYF.